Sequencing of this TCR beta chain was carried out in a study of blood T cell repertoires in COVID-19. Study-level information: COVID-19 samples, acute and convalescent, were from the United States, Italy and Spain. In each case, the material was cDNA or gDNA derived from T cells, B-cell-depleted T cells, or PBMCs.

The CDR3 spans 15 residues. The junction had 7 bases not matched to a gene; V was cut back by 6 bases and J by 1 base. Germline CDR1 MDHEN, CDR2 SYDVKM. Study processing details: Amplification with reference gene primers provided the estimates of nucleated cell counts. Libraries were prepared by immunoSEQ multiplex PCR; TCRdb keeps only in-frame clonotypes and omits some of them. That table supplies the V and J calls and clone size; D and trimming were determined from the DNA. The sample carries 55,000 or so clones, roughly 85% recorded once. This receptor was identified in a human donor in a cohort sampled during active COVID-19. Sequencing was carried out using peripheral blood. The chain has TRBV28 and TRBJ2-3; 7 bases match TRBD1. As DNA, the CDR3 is TGTGCCAGCAGCCAAACAGGGGAAGGCACAGATACGCAGTATTTT. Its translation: CASSQTGEGTDTQYF. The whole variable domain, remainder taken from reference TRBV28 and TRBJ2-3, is DVKVTQSSRYLVKRTGEKVFLECVQDMDHENMFWYRQDPGLGLRLIYFSYDVKMKEKGDIPEGYSVSREKKERFSLILESASTNQTSMYLCASSQTGEGTDTQYFGPGTRLTVL.